This passage covers 23 T cell receptor beta chains from one sample sequenced in a study of T-cell reconstitution after alpha-beta-depleted transplantation in children. The TCRbeta library incorporated unique molecular identifiers. MiXCR, applied by TCRdb to the PCR reads, yields one record per CDR3 protein. The data contain about 78,000 distinct CDR3 sequences, around an eighth of them singletons. Specimen: PBMCs, mostly from graft donor cells, collected 180 days after TCRalphabeta/CD19-depleted stem cell transplant. These receptors all stem from a male patient under 10 years old who had a stem cell transplant for acute lymphoblastic leukemia, so the T cells may come from the graft donor.

This clonotype was counted between two and nine times. CDR3 residues: CATSVHGRQYNEQFF. DNA of the CDR3: TGTGCCACCAGTGTCCACGGGAGACAATACAATGAGCAGTTCTTC. This chain uses TRBV24-1 with TRBJ2-1, with D perhaps TRBD2 (6 bases). This CDR3 contains 15 residues. CDR1 is KGHDR and CDR2 is SFDVKD in the germline V gene. V dropped 5 bases and J dropped 4 bases, with 14 bases sitting between them.

This clonotype was seen many times. This chain uses TRBV20-1 with TRBJ2-1; D unresolved. This CDR3 has 13 amino acids. The V and J ends lost 4 bases and 8 bases respectively, with 15 bases between them. The germline CDR1 and CDR2 sequences are DFQATT and SNEGSKA (reference sequence). The CDR3 coding sequence is TGCAGTGCTACTAGGCCAGGTTGGGATGAGCAGTTCTTC. It encodes CSATRPGWDEQFF.

The rearrangement joins TRBV6-1 to TRBJ1-3; perhaps TRBD1 as D (6 bases). CDR3 length equals 15 residues. The V gene's germline CDR1 is MNHNS and CDR2 SASEGT. Deletions cut 6 bases from V and 4 bases from J, with 16 bases between. The CDR3 reads CASSTGTPEGNTIYF. The CDR3 region has the DNA TGTGCCAGCAGCACCGGGACACCCGAGGGAAACACCATATATTTT.

This chain joins TRBV3-1 and TRBJ2-7; 7 bases line up with TRBD1. In germline, CDR1 is LGHDT, CDR2 YNNKEL (reference sequence). The CDR3 consists of 15 residues. With V trimmed by 3 bases and J by 0 bases, 5 bases remained unmatched. The chain's CDR3 is CASSQPDRYSYEQYF. CDR3 sequence (DNA): TGTGCCAGCAGCCAGCCGGACAGGTACTCCTACGAGCAGTACTTC.

This clonotype came up a few times. The chain uses TRBV11-2 and TRBJ2-7; TRBD1 matches at 8 bases. The V segment lost 2 bases and the J segment 3 bases; nucleotides outside the gene matches: 15. Germline V gene sequence: CDR1 SGHAT, CDR2 FQNNGV. The CDR3 has 18 residues. The CDR3 region has the DNA TGTGCCAGCAGCTTATCCCTCGAGATGGACAGGGATCTCTACGAGCAGTACTTC. It yields the protein CASSLSLEMDRDLYEQYF.

This clonotype showed up many times. This chain links TRBV7-2 with TRBJ2-7; D remains ambiguous. V dropped 1 base and J dropped 6 bases, with 10 bases sitting between them. The CDR3 runs to 13 residues. Looked up from germline, CDR1 is SGHTA and CDR2 is FQGNSA. CDR3 coding DNA: TGTGCCAGCAGCTTAGAGACCGTCTTCGAGCAGTACTTC. It is translated as CASSLETVFEQYF.

A few counts support this clonotype. V and J are TRBV10-3 and TRBJ2-1; 7 nucleotides match TRBD2. CDR3 length: 17 amino acids. V shed 3 bases and J 4 bases; nucleotides not matched to a gene: 12. CDR1 is ENHRY and CDR2 is SYGVKD in the germline V gene. CDR3 DNA sequence: TGTGCCATCAGTGACATCTCAGGGCCGGGGGGATACAATGAGCAGTTCTTC. This encodes CAISDISGPGGYNEQFF.

The J gene is TRBJ2-7, the V gene TRBV5-1; a weak D match, TRBD1 (6 bases). Trimming removed 5 bases at V and 4 bases at J, with 28 bases between. Germline lookup yields CDR1 SGHRS and CDR2 YFSETQ. The CDR3 is made up of 18 amino acids. Here the CDR3 reads CASSSDWGRRTRVYEQYF. As DNA, the CDR3 is TGCGCCAGCAGTTCAGATTGGGGGCGGCGGACGAGGGTGTACGAGCAGTACTTC.

On this clonotype: The germline gene is not matched at one end of the junction; a read error may be the cause. The chain has TRBV20-1 and TRBJ2-2, with 9 bases that match TRBD2. Germline V gene sequence: CDR1 DFQATT, CDR2 SNEGSKA (reference sequence). The CDR3 totals 17 residues. The CDR3 nucleotides are TGCAGTGCTAGGATGACTAGCGGTGTTTCGAACGCCGGGGAGCTGTTTTTT. It codes for CSARMTSGVSNAGELFF.

The rearrangement uses TRBV6-2 or TRBV6-3 and TRBJ1-5, with D unclear. Looked up from germline, CDR1 is MNHEY and CDR2 is SVGEGT. This CDR3 spans 12 amino acids. V gave up 6 bases and J gave up 1 base, with 4 bases separating them. As DNA, the CDR3 is TGTGCCAGCAGAGAGAGCAATCAGCCCCAGCATTTT. Protein: CASRESNQPQHF.

This chain links TRBV11-3 with TRBJ2-1; D gene uncertain. CDR3 size: 13 residues. Germline CDR1 and CDR2: SGHNT and YENEEA. V lost 3 bases, J lost 8 bases, and 11 bases lay in between. The CDR3 nucleotides read TGTGCCAGCAGCTTTGGTTCACTGTATGAGCAGTTCTTC. Translating gives CASSFGSLYEQFF.

This chain connects TRBV3-1 to TRBJ2-3; 13 bases are shared with TRBD2. The CDR3 is 16 amino acids. From germline, CDR1 is LGHDT and CDR2 YNNKEL (reference sequence). The J segment lost 5 bases and the V segment lost 5 bases, leaving 7 bases of the junction unmatched. The CDR3 region is CASSWTRLAGGDTQYF. The DNA for the CDR3 is TGTGCCAGCAGCTGGACCCGACTAGCGGGAGGAGATACGCAGTATTTT.

This clonotype has just a few counts. V gene TRBV18 combines with J gene TRBJ1-1; D unclear. This CDR3 spans 15 amino acids. Germline CDR1 reads KGHSH; CDR2 reads LQKENI. Between the trimmed V and J ends, which lost 3 bases and 0 bases, there was a span of 11 bases. The CDR3 is CASSPSILMNTEAFF. For the CDR3, the DNA is TGTGCCAGCTCACCGAGTATACTCATGAACACTGAAGCTTTCTTT.

This clonotype was observed a handful of times. The chain uses TRBV12-3 or TRBV12-4 and TRBJ2-4, with D tentatively TRBD2 (6 bases). This CDR3 spans 16 amino acids. Trimming stripped 7 bases from V and 0 bases from J, with 16 bases between. CDR3 protein: CASTLGGSKAKNIQYF. The CDR3 coding sequence is TGTGCCAGCACCCTGGGGGGAAGTAAAGCCAAAAACATTCAGTACTTC.

This clonotype was found a few times. The chain is built from TRBV2 and TRBJ2-3; no reliable D call. CDR1 is SNHLY and CDR2 is FYNNEI in the germline V gene. This CDR3 is 12 amino acids long. V gave up 8 bases and J gave up 14 bases, with 20 bases separating them. Here the CDR3 reads CASQPETRVRYF. The CDR3 coding sequence is TGTGCCAGCCAACCAGAGACTCGCGTGAGGTATTTT. The variable domain in full, with the rest retrieved from reference TRBV2 and TRBJ2-3, is EPEVTQTPSHQVTQMGQEVILRCVPISNHLYFYWYRQILGQKVEFLVSFYNNEISEKSEIFDDQFSVERPDGSNFTLKIRSTKLEDSAMYFCASQPETRVRYFGPGTRLTVL.

This clonotype was counted at least ten times. V gene TRBV5-6 combines with J gene TRBJ1-1; tentative D call: TRBD1 (5 bases). This CDR3 has 17 residues. The germline V and J ends were trimmed by 3 bases and 10 bases, with 28 bases remaining between them. Germline V lookup: CDR1 SGHDT, CDR2 YYEEEE. This CDR3 reads CASSSAGPLGRYGGAFF. CDR3 bases: TGTGCCAGCAGCTCGGCTGGGCCACTGGGCCGATACGGGGGAGCTTTCTTT.

In its sample, this clonotype was seen a few times. V gene TRBV29-1 combines with J gene TRBJ1-2, with 7 bases that match TRBD1. The CDR3 spans 13 residues. V was clipped by 6 bases and J by 4 bases; unmatched bases: 8. Germline V gene data show CDR1 as SQVTM and CDR2 as ANQGSEA. The CDR3 sequence: CSVSQGDGYGYTF. Here the CDR3 DNA reads TGCAGCGTCAGTCAGGGGGATGGCTATGGCTACACCTTC.

V and J are TRBV28 and TRBJ2-7; tentative D call: TRBD1 (6 bases). The CDR3 has 17 residues. V lost 1 base and J lost 0, with 16 bases in between. In germline, CDR1 is MDHEN, CDR2 SYDVKM. Here the CDR3 reads CASSLYTGKGSSYEQYF. In DNA, the CDR3 is TGTGCCAGCAGTTTATATACAGGGAAGGGAAGCTCCTACGAGCAGTACTTC.

The chain is built from TRBV20-1 and TRBJ2-7, with 12 bases identical to TRBD2. The CDR3 consists of 14 residues. Germline values: CDR1 DFQATT, CDR2 SNEGSKA (reference sequence). V lost 4 bases and J lost 7; bases outside the gene matches: 8. The CDR3 reads CSATPSGRAREQYF. As DNA, the CDR3 is TGCAGTGCTACCCCTAGCGGGAGGGCCAGGGAGCAGTACTTC.

The genes are TRBV12-3 or TRBV12-4 and TRBJ2-2; the D gene is possibly TRBD2 (5 bases). The CDR3 is made up of 14 amino acids. Trimming left V 6 bases short and J 5 bases short, with 13 bases between. CDR3 DNA sequence: TGTGCCAGCAGCCCCGGGATCCTAACCGGGGAGCTGTTTTTT. Protein: CASSPGILTGELFF.

There are a few counts of this clonotype. The J gene is TRBJ2-3, the V gene TRBV12-3 or TRBV12-4, with a weak D call TRBD1 (5 bases). This CDR3 has 17 amino acids. V shed 6 bases and J shed 2 bases, with 21 bases lying between them. In DNA, the CDR3 is TGTGCCAGCAGCCGCCCAGGGTCTACCTTTAACACAGATACGCAGTATTTT. It encodes CASSRPGSTFNTDTQYF.

The J gene is TRBJ1-1, the V gene TRBV12-3 or TRBV12-4; 7 nucleotides agree with TRBD1. With 4 bases clipped from V and 1 base from J, the junction kept 3 bases outside the gene matches. The CDR3 runs 14 residues. CDR3 loop: CASSWGQTNTEAFF. The CDR3 nucleotides read TGTGCCAGCAGTTGGGGACAGACGAACACTGAAGCTTTCTTT.

This clonotype was seen more than once but under ten times. The V gene is TRBV9, the J gene TRBJ2-7, with D perhaps matching TRBD1 (5 bases). CDR3 length equals 13 residues. The germline V gene encodes CDR1 SGDLS and CDR2 YYNGEE. Trimming shortened V by 4 bases and J by 5 bases, and 13 bases separated the two germline ends. CDR3 sequence reads: CASSPGPWDEQYF. The CDR3 DNA sequence: TGTGCCAGCAGCCCAGGGCCTTGGGACGAGCAGTACTTC. Based on the CDR3 plus reference TRBV9 and TRBJ2-7, the full variable domain is DSGVTQTPKHLITATGQRVTLRCSPRSGDLSVYWYQQSLDQGLQFLIQYYNGEERAKGNILERFSAQQFPDLHSELNLSSLELGDSALYFCASSPGPWDEQYFGPGTRLTVT.